This T cell receptor (beta chain) derives from a study of OX40 agonist ivuxolimab in advanced cancers. Notes on the research overall: Ivuxolimab was a fully human IgG2 agonistic monoclonal antibody targeting the costimulatory receptor OX40 (CD134). Prior anti-PD-1, anti-PD-L1 or anti-CTLA-4 therapy was permitted, and approximately 41% of dose-escalation patients had received checkpoint inhibitors. Partial responses occurred in three dose-escalation patients, of whom one had hepatocellular carcinoma and two had cutaneous melanoma. In the dose-escalation cohort, approximately 82% of patients were male, and the mean age was around 60 years, with a range of about 20 to 79. Intravenous ivuxolimab was administered to patients every 2 weeks at six dose levels: 0.01, 0.1, 0.3, 1.5, 3 and 10 mg/kg. The paper describes the monotherapy dose-escalation part (N of about 57 patients) of the phase I trial of ivuxolimab. Peripheral TCRbeta sequencing was intended to test whether TCR sequence diversity was altered and clonal T-cell expansion was caused by ivuxolimab. Of the approximately 50 dose-escalation patients, hepatocellular carcinoma was present in about 20, melanoma in approximately 15, renal cell carcinoma in 9 and head and neck cancer in 9.

The CDR3 starts with the cysteine, ends with the phenylalanine, and has 15 residues. The retained sequence is limited to the CDR3, 45 bases, with the frame set at the first base. The germline ends are 14 bases apart after V is trimmed by 4 bases and J by 2 bases. According to the germline V gene, CDR1 reads MDHEN and CDR2 reads SYDVKM. Patients with a history of autoimmune disease or receiving systemic immunosuppression were excluded from the trial. Peripheral blood for TCR sequencing was collected from all dose cohorts at baseline, on cycle 4 day 1, and on cycle 7 day 1. Samples came from an open-label, multicenter, first-in-human phase I dose-escalation trial of ivuxolimab. Adults with locally advanced or metastatic melanoma, renal cell, hepatocellular, or head and neck squamous cell carcinoma were enrolled in the trial. Before TCR sequencing, CD4+ T cells and CD8+ T cells from peripheral blood were sorted into separate populations.

Genomic DNA was isolated from the sorted cells so that the TCRbeta CDR3 region could be sequenced. The immunoSEQ Assay was used for sequencing of TCRbeta CDR3 regions. This is the immuneACCESS table as TCRdb keeps it, with only in-frame sequences that have V and J called. A part of the clones is gone; compared with another copy, unresolved V genes explain less than half, and the rest is unexplained. The sample table lists 84,000 or so clones, just over 90% of them with a count of one. 0.4% to 0.55% of the sample rests with the top ten. The full study reports these points: Antigen specificity was not determined for the clonally expanded peripheral T cells. At doses of 0.1 to 3.0 mg/kg, clonal expansion of both CD4+ and CD8+ T cells in blood was seen between baseline and week 6. On average, CD8+ T cells showed more expanded clones than CD4+ T cells after ivuxolimab. Low levels of normalized T-cell clonal expansion were also seen in some nonresponding patients. Partial responders in the 0.1-3.0 mg/kg groups had among the lowest normalized peripheral clonal expansion, especially among CD8+ T cells.

With respect to this clone: This clone's antigen is unknown. Base qualities are not at hand, and no much larger clone is one base apart.

The source is an adult with an advanced solid tumor such as melanoma, head and neck, liver or kidney cancer. This sequence uses TRBV28 and TRBJ1-2; the D gene remains uncertain. The specimen was CD4+ or CD8+ T cells sorted from blood, collected in a trial of the OX40 agonist ivuxolimab. Read as DNA, the sequence is TGTGCCAGCAGTTCCCATGTGGTGCAGAACTATGGCTACACCTTC. This encodes CASSSHVVQNYGYTF.